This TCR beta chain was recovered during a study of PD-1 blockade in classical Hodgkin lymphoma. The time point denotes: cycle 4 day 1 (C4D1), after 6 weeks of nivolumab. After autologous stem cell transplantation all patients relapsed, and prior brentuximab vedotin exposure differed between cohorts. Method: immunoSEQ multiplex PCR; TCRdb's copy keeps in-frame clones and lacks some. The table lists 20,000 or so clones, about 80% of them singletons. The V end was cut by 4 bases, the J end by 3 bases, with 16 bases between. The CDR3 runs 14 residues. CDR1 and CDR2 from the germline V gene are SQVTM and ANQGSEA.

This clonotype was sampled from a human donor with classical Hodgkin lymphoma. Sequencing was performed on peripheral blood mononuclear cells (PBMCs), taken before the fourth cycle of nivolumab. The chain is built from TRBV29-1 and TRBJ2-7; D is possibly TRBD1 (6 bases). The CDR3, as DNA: TGCAGCGTTGGGCTGGGGGACACCGACTACGAGCAGTACTTC. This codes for CSVGLGDTDYEQYF.